In this sample, the clone carrying this T cell receptor (beta chain) turned up a few times. MiXCR, run by TCRdb on the RACE reads, gives a single entry per CDR3 protein. The table shows about 120,000 distinct CDR3 sequences, with 13% occurring only once. Trimming left V 6 bases short and J 3 bases short, with 9 bases between. Germline assignment: CDR1 DFQATT and CDR2 SNEGSKA (reference sequence). The CDR3 is 12 amino acids. The data stem from a study of human T cells and chemical hapten exposure. Study information: Patients received weekly diphenylcyclopropenone doses to the scalp throughout the approximately 25-week study. The patch tests put 0.01% DPC on the skin of the upper back and were read 6 days later.

This sample's time point: pre-sensitization, week 0. The treatment: therapeutic diphenylcyclopropenone sensitization with weekly scalp DPC. Blood draws preceded each patch test application. The source was whole blood, collected in connection with sensitization to the hapten diphenylcyclopropenone (DPC). This chain joins TRBV20-1 and TRBJ2-1, with a possible D match to TRBD1 (6 bases). This TCR came from a woman aged 18-29 years with alopecia areata. Some clones in this sample may be carry-over from other donors' samples. CDR3 region: CSARTVYNEQFF. The CDR3 DNA reads TGCAGTGCGAGGACAGTCTACAATGAGCAGTTCTTC.